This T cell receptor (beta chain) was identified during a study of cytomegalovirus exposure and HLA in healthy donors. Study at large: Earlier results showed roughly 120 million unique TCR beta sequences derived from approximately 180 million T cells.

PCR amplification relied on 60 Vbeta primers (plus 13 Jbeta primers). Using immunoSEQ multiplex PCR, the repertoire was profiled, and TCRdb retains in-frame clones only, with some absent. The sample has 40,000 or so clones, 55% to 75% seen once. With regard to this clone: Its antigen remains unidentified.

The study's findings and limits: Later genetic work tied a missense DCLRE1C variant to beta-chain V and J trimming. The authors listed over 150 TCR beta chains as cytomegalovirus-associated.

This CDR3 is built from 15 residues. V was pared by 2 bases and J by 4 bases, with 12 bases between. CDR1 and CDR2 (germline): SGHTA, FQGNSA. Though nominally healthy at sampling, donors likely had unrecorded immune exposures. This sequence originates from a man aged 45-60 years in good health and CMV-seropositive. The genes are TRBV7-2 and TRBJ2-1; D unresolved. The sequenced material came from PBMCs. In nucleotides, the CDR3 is TGTGCCAGCAGCTTATCCCACGCTAGTTACAATGAGCAGTTCTTC. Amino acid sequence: CASSLSHASYNEQFF.